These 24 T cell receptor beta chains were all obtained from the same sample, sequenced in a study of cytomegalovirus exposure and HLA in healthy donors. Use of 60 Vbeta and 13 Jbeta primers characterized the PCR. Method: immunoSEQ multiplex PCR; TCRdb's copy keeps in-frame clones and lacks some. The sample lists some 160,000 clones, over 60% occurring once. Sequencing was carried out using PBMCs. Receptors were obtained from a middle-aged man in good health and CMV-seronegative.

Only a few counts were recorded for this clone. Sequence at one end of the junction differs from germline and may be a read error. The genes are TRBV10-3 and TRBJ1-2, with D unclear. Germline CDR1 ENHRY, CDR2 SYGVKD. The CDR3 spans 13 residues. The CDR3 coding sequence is TGTGCCATCAGTGAGGTCTCAGGTTACGGCTACCCCTTC. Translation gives CAISEVSGYGYPF.

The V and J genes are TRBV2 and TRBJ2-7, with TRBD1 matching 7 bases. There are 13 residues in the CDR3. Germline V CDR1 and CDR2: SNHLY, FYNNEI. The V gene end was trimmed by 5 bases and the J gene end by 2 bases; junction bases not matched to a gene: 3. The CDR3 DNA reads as TGTGCCAGCAGTAGACAGGGAACCTACGAGCAGTACTTC. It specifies CASSRQGTYEQYF.

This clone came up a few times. The CDR3 DNA sequence: TGCGCCAGCAGCCGAGGACTAGCGGGATGGAATGAGCAGTTCTTC. This sequence encodes CASSRGLAGWNEQFF. This sequence joins TRBV10-1 and TRBJ2-1; 12 bases agree with TRBD2. With 6 bases clipped from V and 7 bases from J, the junction kept 7 bases outside the gene matches. Germline CDR1 is WNHNN and CDR2 is SYGVQD (reference sequence). The CDR3 loop spans 15 amino acids.

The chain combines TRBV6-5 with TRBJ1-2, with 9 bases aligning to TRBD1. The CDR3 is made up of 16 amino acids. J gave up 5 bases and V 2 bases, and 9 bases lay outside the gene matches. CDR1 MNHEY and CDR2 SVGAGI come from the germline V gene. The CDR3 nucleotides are TGTGCCAGCAGTTACCTGGACAGGGGAGAGCGGTATGGCTACACCTTC. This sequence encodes CASSYLDRGERYGYTF.

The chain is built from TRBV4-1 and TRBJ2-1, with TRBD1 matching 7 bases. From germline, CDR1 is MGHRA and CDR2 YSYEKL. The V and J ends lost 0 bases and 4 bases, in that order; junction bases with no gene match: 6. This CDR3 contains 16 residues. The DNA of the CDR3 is TGCGCCAGCAGCCAAGATCCGGGACAGCCGTACAATGAGCAGTTCTTC. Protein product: CASSQDPGQPYNEQFF.

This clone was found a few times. Written as DNA, the CDR3 is TGTGCCAGCAAAGAGACTAGTATCGACGAGCAGTACTTC. This sequence encodes CASKETSIDEQYF. The chain joins TRBV27 to TRBJ2-7; tentative D call: TRBD2 (6 bases). The CDR3 sequence is 13 residues long. Germline V gene data show CDR1 as MNHEY and CDR2 as SMNVEV (reference sequence). Trimming removed 7 bases from V and 5 bases from J, with 15 bases in between.

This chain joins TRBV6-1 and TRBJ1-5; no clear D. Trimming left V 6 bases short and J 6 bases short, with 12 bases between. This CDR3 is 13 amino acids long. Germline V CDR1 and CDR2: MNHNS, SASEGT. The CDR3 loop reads CASRIGGIQPQHF. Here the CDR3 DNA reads TGTGCCAGCAGGATTGGAGGGATTCAGCCCCAGCATTTT.

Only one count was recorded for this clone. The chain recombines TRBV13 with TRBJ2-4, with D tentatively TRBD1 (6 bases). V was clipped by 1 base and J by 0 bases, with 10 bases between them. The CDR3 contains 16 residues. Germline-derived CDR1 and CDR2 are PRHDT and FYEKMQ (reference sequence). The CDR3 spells CASSLDPGAAKNIQYF. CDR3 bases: TGTGCCAGCAGCTTAGATCCAGGGGCAGCCAAAAACATTCAGTACTTC.

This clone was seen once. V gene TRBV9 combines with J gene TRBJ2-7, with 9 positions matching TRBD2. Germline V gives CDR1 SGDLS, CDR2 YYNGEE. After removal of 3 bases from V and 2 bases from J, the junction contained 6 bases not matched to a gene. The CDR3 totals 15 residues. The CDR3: CASSAGLALPYEQYF. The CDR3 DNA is TGTGCCAGCAGCGCGGGACTAGCACTACCCTACGAGCAGTACTTC.

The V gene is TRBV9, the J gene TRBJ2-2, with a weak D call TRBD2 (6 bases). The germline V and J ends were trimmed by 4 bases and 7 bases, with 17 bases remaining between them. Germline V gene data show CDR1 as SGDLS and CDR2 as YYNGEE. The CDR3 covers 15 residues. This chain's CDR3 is CASSQGGGPLGELFF. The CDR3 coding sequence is TGTGCCAGCAGCCAGGGAGGAGGGCCACTCGGGGAGCTGTTTTTT.

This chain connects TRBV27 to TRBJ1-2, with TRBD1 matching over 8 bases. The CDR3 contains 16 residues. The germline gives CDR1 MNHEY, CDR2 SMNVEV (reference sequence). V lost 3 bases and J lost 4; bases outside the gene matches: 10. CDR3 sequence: CASSFRETGGTYGYTF. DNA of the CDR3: TGTGCCAGCAGTTTCCGAGAAACAGGGGGTACCTATGGCTACACCTTC.

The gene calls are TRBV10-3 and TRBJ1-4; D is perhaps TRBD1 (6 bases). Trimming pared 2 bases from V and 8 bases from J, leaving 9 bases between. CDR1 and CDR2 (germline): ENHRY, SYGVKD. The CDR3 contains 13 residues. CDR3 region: CAISEVRGEKLFF. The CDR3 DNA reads TGTGCCATCAGTGAGGTGAGGGGGGAAAAACTGTTTTTT.

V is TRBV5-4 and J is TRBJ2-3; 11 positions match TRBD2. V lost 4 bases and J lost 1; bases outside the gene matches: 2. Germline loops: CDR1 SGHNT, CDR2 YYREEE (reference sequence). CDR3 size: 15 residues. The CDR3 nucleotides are TGTGCCAGCAGCCGTAGCGGGGGGGGCACAGATACGCAGTATTTT. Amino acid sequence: CASSRSGGGTDTQYF.

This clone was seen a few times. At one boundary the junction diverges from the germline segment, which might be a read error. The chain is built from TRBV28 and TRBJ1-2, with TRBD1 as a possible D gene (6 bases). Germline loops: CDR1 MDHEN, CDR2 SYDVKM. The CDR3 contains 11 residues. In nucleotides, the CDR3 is TGTGCCAGTAACACAGGGTATGGCTACCCCTTC. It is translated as CASNTGYGYPF.

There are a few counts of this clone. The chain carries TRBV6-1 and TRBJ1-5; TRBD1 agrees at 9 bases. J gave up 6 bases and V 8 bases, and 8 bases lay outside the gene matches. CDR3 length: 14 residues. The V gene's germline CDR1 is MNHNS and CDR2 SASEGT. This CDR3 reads CASGWDREVQPQHF. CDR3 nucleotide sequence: TGTGCCAGCGGGTGGGACAGGGAGGTTCAGCCCCAGCATTTT.

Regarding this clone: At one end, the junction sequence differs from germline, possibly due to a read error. The CDR3 sequence: CASSEYGQPNQPQNF. The DNA for the CDR3 is TGTGCCAGCAGTGAATATGGACAGCCGAATCAGCCCCAGAATTTT. The V call is TRBV6-1, the J call TRBJ1-5, with D perhaps TRBD1 (6 bases). The CDR3 extends over 15 amino acids. The V gene's germline CDR1 is MNHNS and CDR2 SASEGT.

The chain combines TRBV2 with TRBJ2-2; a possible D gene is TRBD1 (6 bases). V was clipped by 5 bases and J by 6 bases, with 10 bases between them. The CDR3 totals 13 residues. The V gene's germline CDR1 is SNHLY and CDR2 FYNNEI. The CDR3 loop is CASSTGPPGELFF. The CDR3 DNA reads TGTGCCAGCAGTACAGGGCCCCCCGGGGAGCTGTTTTTT.

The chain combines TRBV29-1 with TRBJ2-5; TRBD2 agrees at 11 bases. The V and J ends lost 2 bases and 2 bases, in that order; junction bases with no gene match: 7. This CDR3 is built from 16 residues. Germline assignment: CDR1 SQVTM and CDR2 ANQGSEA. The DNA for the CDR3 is TGCAGCGTTGAAATATCTAGCGGGGGGCCACAAGAGACCCAGTACTTC. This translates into CSVEISSGGPQETQYF.

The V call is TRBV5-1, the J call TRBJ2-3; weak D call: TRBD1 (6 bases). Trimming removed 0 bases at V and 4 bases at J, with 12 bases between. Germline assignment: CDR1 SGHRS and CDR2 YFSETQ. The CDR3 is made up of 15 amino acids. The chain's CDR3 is CASSLADRGSDTQYF. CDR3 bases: TGCGCCAGCAGCTTGGCCGATAGGGGGTCAGATACGCAGTATTTT.

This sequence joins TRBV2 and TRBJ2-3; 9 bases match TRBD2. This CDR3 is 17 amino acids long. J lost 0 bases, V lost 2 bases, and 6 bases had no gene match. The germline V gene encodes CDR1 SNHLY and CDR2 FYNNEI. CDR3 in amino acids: CASSETQGLASTDTQYF. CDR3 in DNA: TGTGCCAGCAGTGAAACACAGGGACTAGCCAGCACAGATACGCAGTATTTT.

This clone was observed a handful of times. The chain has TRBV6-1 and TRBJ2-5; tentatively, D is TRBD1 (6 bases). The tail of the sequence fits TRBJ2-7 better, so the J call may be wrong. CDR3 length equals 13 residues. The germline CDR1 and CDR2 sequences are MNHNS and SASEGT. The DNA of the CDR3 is TGTGCCAGCATCTTGGCAGGGGACAACGAGCAGTACTTC. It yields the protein CASILAGDNEQYF.

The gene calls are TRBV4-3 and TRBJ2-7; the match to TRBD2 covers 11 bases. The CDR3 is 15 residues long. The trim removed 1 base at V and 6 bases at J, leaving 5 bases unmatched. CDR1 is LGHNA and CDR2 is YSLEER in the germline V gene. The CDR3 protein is CASSQGLAGTPEQYF. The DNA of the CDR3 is TGCGCCAGCAGCCAAGGACTAGCGGGGACCCCCGAGCAGTACTTC.

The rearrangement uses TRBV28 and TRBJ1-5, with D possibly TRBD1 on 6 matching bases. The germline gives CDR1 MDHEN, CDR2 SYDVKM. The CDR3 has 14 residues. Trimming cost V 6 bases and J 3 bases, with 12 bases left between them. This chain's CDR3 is CASRPDSLNQPQHF. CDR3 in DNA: TGTGCCAGCAGACCGGACAGCCTCAATCAGCCCCAGCATTTT. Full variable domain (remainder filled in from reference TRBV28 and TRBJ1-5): DVKVTQSSRYLVKRTGEKVFLECVQDMDHENMFWYRQDPGLGLRLIYFSYDVKMKEKGDIPEGYSVSREKKERFSLILESASTNQTSMYLCASRPDSLNQPQHFGDGTRLSIL.

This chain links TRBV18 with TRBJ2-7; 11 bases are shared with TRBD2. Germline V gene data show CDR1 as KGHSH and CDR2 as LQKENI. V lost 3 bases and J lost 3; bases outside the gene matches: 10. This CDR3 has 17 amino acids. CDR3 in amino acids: CASSPDTSGSFIYEQYF. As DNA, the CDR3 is TGTGCCAGCTCACCGGATACTAGCGGGAGTTTCATCTACGAGCAGTACTTC.